This T cell receptor beta chain was identified in a study of OX40 agonist ivuxolimab in advanced cancers. As for the study in general: Dose-escalation patients had hepatocellular carcinoma, melanoma, renal cell or head and neck cancer. Age averaged about 60 years (range roughly 23 to 90), and 82.7% were male. Of the patients, three showed partial responses, one with hepatocellular carcinoma and two with cutaneous melanoma.

In germline, CDR1 is MDHEN, CDR2 SYDVKM. The CDR3 covers 13 residues. V dropped 5 bases and J dropped 7 bases, with 12 bases sitting between them. Some clones are missing from TCRdb's copy, which holds only in-frame ones; the method was immunoSEQ multiplex PCR. The data hold 50,000 to 80,000 clones, with 84% observed a single time. This sequence joins TRBV28 and TRBJ1-5; a weak D match, TRBD1 (6 bases). Sample: CD4+ or CD8+ T cells sorted from blood, taken in a trial of the OX40 agonist ivuxolimab. The clonotype originates from an adult with an advanced solid tumor such as melanoma, head and neck, liver or kidney cancer. As DNA, the CDR3 is TGTGCCAGCAGTCACAGGGTTGACCAGCCCCAGCATTTT. Protein sequence: CASSHRVDQPQHF. The full variable domain, in which reference TRBV28 and TRBJ1-5 provide the parts outside the CDR3, is DVKVTQSSRYLVKRTGEKVFLECVQDMDHENMFWYRQDPGLGLRLIYFSYDVKMKEKGDIPEGYSVSREKKERFSLILESASTNQTSMYLCASSHRVDQPQHFGDGTRLSIL.